This entry is about one TCR beta chain. No antigen is known for it. This sample was taken from a study of cytomegalovirus exposure and HLA in healthy donors. Overall study findings and caveats: In a later analysis, TCR beta V- and J-gene trimming showed a link to a missense DCLRE1C variant. Immune exposure information comprised only CMV serostatus.

The primer mix had 60 Vbeta and 13 Jbeta primers. Using immunoSEQ multiplex PCR, the repertoire was profiled, and TCRdb retains in-frame clones only, with some absent. The table records about 180,000 clones, around 82% of them present only once. The V end lost 8 bases, the J end lost 9 bases, and 14 bases lay between the germline ends. CDR1 and CDR2 (germline): SEHNR, FQNEAQ (reference sequence). The CDR3 runs to 12 residues. The chain uses TRBV7-9 and TRBJ2-1; D possibly corresponds to TRBD1 (7 bases). This TCR was recovered from a man aged 55-75 years in good health and CMV-seronegative. The sample comprised PBMCs. The CDR3 DNA sequence: TGTGCCAGCTCCCAGGGGGGATTTGAGCAGTTCTTC. Its translation is CASSQGGFEQFF.